The 9 T cell receptor beta chains in this list originate from one sample, sequenced in a study of blood T cell repertoires in COVID-19. Repertoires were generated with immunoSEQ multiplex PCR, while TCRdb's copy carries only in-frame clones and drops some. Of about 97,000 clones in the sample, over 70% were seen once. The sequenced sample consisted of peripheral blood. All receptors derive from a man aged 60-69 years with acute or convalescent COVID-19.

CDR3 in DNA: TGTGCCAGTCGAGCGGGACCAAACACCGGGGAGCTGTTTTTT. Translation: CASRAGPNTGELFF. The J gene is TRBJ2-2, the V gene TRBV19, with TRBD2 matching 7 bases. The CDR3 spans 14 residues. Trimming cost V 8 bases and J 2 bases; bases outside gene matches: 5. Germline V gene sequence: CDR1 LNHDA, CDR2 SQIVND (reference sequence). Filled out from reference TRBV19 and TRBJ2-2, the complete variable domain reads DGGITQSPKYLFRKEGQNVTLSCEQNLNHDAMYWYRQDPGQGLRLIYYSQIVNDFQKGDIAEGYSVSREKKESFPLTVTSAQKNPTAFYLCASRAGPNTGELFFGEGSRLTVL.

This sequence joins TRBV5-1 and TRBJ2-1; 13 positions match TRBD2. The CDR3 contains 16 residues. The J segment lost 9 bases and the V segment lost 4 bases, leaving 10 bases of the junction unmatched. The germline V gene has CDR1 SGHRS and CDR2 YFSETQ. The CDR3 is CASSRTGTSGVTEQFF. The CDR3 bases are TGCGCCAGCAGCCGAACCGGGACTAGCGGGGTTACTGAGCAGTTCTTC.

The chain employs TRBV28 and TRBJ2-7; 8 bases agree with TRBD1. Looked up from germline, CDR1 is MDHEN and CDR2 is SYDVKM. V lost 3 bases to trimming and J lost 5 bases; unmatched junction nucleotides: 6. The CDR3 length is 14 residues. CDR3 amino acids: CASSLAGGLNEQYF. The CDR3 DNA is TGTGCCAGCAGTTTGGCAGGGGGCCTGAACGAGCAGTACTTC.

The V and J genes are TRBV30 and TRBJ1-2; the D gene is possibly TRBD1 (6 bases). CDR1 is GTSNPN, CDR2 SVGIG, per germline (reference sequence). The CDR3 totals 13 residues. V shed 3 bases and J shed 4 bases, with 12 bases lying between them. The CDR3 loop is CAWSRTVGYGYTF. CDR3 coding DNA: TGTGCCTGGAGCCGGACAGTAGGCTATGGCTACACCTTC.

The CDR3 loop is CASSAGDNEQFF. CDR3 nucleotide sequence: TGTGCCAGCAGCGCAGGGGACAATGAGCAGTTCTTC. The chain has TRBV6-5 and TRBJ2-1; perhaps TRBD1 as D (6 bases). This CDR3 spans 12 amino acids. CDR1 and CDR2 from the germline V gene are MNHEY and SVGAGI. The V end lost 6 bases, the J end lost 5 bases, and 8 bases lay between the germline ends.

This clone was seen only once. V usage is TRBV15 and J usage is TRBJ2-3; 8 bases fit TRBD1. The CDR3 length is 16 residues. Trimming took 4 bases from V and 1 from J; bases not matched to a gene: 7. Per germline, CDR1 LNHNV and CDR2 YYDKDF (reference sequence). The CDR3 DNA reads TGTGCCACCAGCACACGACAGGGGTCGGGCACAGATACGCAGTATTTT. Its translation is CATSTRQGSGTDTQYF.

The gene calls are TRBV6-5 and TRBJ1-3; D call uncertain. The germline CDR1 and CDR2 sequences are MNHEY and SVGAGI. This CDR3 is built from 11 residues. Trimming cost V 7 bases and J 4 bases, with 5 bases left between them. Written as DNA, the CDR3 is TGTGCCAGCATCTCCGGAAACACCATATATTTT. Translation gives CASISGNTIYF.

The CDR3 protein is CASSTSKGNWGQPQHF. The CDR3 bases are TGTGCCAGCAGTACCAGTAAGGGGAATTGGGGTCAGCCCCAGCATTTT. The chain recombines TRBV27 with TRBJ1-5; a weak D match, TRBD1 (5 bases). Germline V gene data show CDR1 as MNHEY and CDR2 as SMNVEV (reference sequence). CDR3 length: 16 amino acids. Trimming took off 5 bases at V and 6 bases at J, with 20 bases between the two ends.

The chain couples TRBV30 to TRBJ2-6; D remains ambiguous. Trimming shortened V by 4 bases and J by 2 bases, and 9 bases separated the two germline ends. The CDR3 is 14 amino acids. Germline assignment: CDR1 GTSNPN and CDR2 SVGIG (reference sequence). This chain's CDR3 is CAWTFGAGANVLTF. CDR3 nucleotides: TGTGCCTGGACATTTGGAGCTGGGGCCAACGTCCTGACTTTC. Filled out from reference TRBV30 and TRBJ2-6, the complete variable domain reads SQTIHQWPATLVQPVGSPLSLECTVEGTSNPNLYWYRQAAGRGLQLLFYSVGIGQISSEVPQNLSASRPQDRQFILSSKKLLLSDSGFYLCAWTFGAGANVLTFGAGSRLTVL.